This TCR beta chain was obtained from a study of cytomegalovirus exposure and HLA in healthy donors. Study at large: Across a few hundred genotyped donors, about 81% landed in the Caucasian-associated ancestry cluster.

The sample holds a few counts of this clone. A multiplex PCR was run with 60 Vbeta primers and 13 Jbeta primers. Produced via immunoSEQ multiplex PCR; TCRdb's table is partial and in-frame only. The data hold under 120,000 clones, with 65% to 75% observed a single time. Material: PBMCs. The receptor comes from a man aged 40-49 years in good health and CMV-seropositive.

Here the CDR3 reads CASSLLSGRGTGELFF. The CDR3 region has the DNA TGTGCCAGCAGCTTACTTAGCGGGAGAGGCACCGGGGAGCTGTTTTTT. This chain joins TRBV7-2 and TRBJ2-2, with 9 bases that match TRBD2. Looked up from germline, CDR1 is SGHTA and CDR2 is FQGNSA. The CDR3 length is 16 residues. The V and J ends lost 2 bases and 4 bases, in that order; junction bases with no gene match: 5.